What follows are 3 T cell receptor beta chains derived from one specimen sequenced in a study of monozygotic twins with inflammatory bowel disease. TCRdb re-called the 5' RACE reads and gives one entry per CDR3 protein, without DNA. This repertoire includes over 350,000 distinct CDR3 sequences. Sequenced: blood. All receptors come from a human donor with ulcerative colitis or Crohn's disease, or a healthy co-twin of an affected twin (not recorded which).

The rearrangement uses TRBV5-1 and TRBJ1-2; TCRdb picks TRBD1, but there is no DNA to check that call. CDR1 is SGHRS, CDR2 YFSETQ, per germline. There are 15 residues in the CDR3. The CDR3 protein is CASSLPGQGTYGYTF. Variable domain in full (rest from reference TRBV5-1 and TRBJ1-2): KAGVTQTPRYLIKTRGQQVTLSCSPISGHRSVSWYQQTPGQGLQFLFEYFSETQRNKGNFPGRFSGRQFSNSRSEMNVSTLELGDSALYLCASSLPGQGTYGYTFGSGTRLTVV.

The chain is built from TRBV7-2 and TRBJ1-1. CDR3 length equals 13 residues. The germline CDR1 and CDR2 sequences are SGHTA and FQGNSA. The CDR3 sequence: CASSFPGYTEAFF.

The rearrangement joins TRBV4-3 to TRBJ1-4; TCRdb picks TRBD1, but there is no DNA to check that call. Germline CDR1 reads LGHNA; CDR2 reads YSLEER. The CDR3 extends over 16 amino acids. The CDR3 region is CASSEKIRDGNEKLFF.